This record looks at one T cell receptor beta chain sequence and its context. The data derive from a study of blood T cell repertoires in COVID-19. Study details: Researchers got acute and convalescent COVID-19 samples from the United States, Italy and Spain.

TCRdb's copy holds only in-frame clones and misses some; the assay was immunoSEQ multiplex PCR. The sample comprises under 200,000 clones, around 86% of which are singletons, and approximately 8% rests with the top ten. Material: peripheral blood. This TCR came from a man aged 60 to 69 with acute or convalescent COVID-19.

CDR3 sequence reads: CSVLGLAGEYNEQFF. The CDR3 DNA reads as TGCAGCGTCCTGGGACTAGCGGGAGAATACAATGAGCAGTTCTTC. This sequence joins TRBV29-1 and TRBJ2-1; 14 bases line up with TRBD2. This CDR3 has 15 amino acids. The ends lost 6 bases at V and 4 bases at J; junction bases unmatched: 5. Germline loops: CDR1 SQVTM, CDR2 ANQGSEA.